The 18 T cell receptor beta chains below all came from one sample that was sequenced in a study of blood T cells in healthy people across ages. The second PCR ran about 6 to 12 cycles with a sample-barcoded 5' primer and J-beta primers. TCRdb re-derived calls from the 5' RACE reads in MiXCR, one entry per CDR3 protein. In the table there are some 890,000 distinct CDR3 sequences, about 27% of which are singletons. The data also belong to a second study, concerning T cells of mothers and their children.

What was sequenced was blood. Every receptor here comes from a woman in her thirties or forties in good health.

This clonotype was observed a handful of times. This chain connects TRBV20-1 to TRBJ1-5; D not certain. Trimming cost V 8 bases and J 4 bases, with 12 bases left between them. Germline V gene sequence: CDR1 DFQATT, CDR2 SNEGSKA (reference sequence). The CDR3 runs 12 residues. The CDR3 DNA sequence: TGCAGTCTAACGGGCGGAAATCAGCCCCAGCATTTT. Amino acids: CSLTGGNQPQHF.

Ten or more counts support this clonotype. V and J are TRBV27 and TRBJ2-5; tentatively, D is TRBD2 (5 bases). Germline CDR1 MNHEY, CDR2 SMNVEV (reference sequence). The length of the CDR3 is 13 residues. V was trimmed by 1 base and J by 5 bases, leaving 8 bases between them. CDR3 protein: CASSLWTGETQYF. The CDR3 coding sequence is TGTGCCAGCAGTTTATGGACGGGGGAGACCCAGTACTTC.

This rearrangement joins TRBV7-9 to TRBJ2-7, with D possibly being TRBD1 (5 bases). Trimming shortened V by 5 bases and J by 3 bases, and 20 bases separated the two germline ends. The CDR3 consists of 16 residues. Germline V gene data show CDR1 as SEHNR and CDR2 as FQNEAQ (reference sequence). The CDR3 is CASSIDSQYADYEQYF. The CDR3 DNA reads TGTGCCAGCAGCATAGACAGTCAGTACGCAGACTACGAGCAGTACTTC. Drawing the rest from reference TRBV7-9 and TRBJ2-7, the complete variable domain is DTGVSQNPRHKITKRGQNVTFRCDPISEHNRLYWYRQTLGQGPEFLTYFQNEAQLEKSRLLSDRFSAERPKGSFSTLEIQRTEQGDSAMYLCASSIDSQYADYEQYFGPGTRLTVT.

CDR3 sequence reads: CSASLAGSDEQFF. In DNA, the CDR3 is TGCAGTGCTAGCCTAGCGGGAAGCGATGAGCAGTTCTTC. V gene TRBV20-1 combines with J gene TRBJ2-1, with TRBD2 identical over 9 bases. V dropped 3 bases and J dropped 8; count of bases not matched to a gene: 5. CDR1 is DFQATT and CDR2 is SNEGSKA in the germline V gene (reference sequence). The length of the CDR3 is 13 residues.

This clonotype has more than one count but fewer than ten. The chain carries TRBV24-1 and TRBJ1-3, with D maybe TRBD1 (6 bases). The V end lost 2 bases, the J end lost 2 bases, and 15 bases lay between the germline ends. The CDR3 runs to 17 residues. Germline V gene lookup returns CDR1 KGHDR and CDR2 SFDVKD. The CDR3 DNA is TGTGCCACCAGTGATTCCTCCGGGGGGCTGACTGGAAACACCATATATTTT. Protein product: CATSDSSGGLTGNTIYF.

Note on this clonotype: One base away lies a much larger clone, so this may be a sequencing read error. In DNA form, the CDR3 reads TGTGCCAGCAGTTCACGGGACGGCTCCTACGAGCAGTACTTC. Its translation: CASSSRDGSYEQYF. This chain links TRBV27 with TRBJ2-7, with D perhaps being TRBD1 or TRBD2 (5 bases each). V lost 4 bases, J lost 0 bases, and 10 bases lay in between. Germline V gene data show CDR1 as MNHEY and CDR2 as SMNVEV (reference sequence). CDR3 length equals 14 residues.

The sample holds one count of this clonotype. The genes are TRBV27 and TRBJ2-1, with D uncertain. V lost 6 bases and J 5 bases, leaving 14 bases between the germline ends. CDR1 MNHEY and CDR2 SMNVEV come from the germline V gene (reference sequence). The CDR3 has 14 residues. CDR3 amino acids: CASSPQTVNNEQFF. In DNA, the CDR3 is TGTGCCAGCAGCCCCCAGACGGTGAACAATGAGCAGTTCTTC.

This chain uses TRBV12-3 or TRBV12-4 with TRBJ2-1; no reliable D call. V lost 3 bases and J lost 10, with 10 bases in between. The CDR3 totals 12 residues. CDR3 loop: CASSFSQYEQFF. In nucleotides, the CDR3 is TGTGCCAGCAGTTTCAGTCAATACGAGCAGTTCTTC.

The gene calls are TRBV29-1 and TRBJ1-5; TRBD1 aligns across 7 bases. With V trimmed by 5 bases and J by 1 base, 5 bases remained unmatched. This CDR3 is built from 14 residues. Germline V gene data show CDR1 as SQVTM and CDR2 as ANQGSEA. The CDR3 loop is CSVPGTESNQPQHF. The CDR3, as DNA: TGCAGCGTTCCCGGGACAGAGAGCAATCAGCCCCAGCATTTT. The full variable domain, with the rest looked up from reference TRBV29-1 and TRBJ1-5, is SAVISQKPSRDICQRGTSLTIQCQVDSQVTMMFWYRQQPGQSLTLIATANQGSEATYESGFVIDKFPISRPNLTFSTLTVSNMSPEDSSIYLCSVPGTESNQPQHFGDGTRLSIL.

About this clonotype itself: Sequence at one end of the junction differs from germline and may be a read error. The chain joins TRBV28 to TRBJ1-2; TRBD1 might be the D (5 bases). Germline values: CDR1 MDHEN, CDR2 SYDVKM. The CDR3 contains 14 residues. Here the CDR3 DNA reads TGTGCCAGCAGTGCTGGCAGGGTGGCCTATGACTACACCTTC. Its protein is CASSAGRVAYDYTF.

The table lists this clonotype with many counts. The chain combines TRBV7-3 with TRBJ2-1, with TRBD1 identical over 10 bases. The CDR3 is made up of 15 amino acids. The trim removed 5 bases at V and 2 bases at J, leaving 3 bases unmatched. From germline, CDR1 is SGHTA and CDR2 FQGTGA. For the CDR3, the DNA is TGTGCCAGCAGCCGGGGACAGGGGCCCTACAATGAGCAGTTCTTC. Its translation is CASSRGQGPYNEQFF.

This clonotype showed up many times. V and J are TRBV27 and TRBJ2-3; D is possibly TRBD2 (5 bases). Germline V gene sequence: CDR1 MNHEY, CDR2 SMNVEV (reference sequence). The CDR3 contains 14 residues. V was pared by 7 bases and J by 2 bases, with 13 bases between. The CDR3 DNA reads TGTGCCAGCAAACAAGCGGATTTCACAGATACGCAGTATTTT. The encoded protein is CASKQADFTDTQYF.

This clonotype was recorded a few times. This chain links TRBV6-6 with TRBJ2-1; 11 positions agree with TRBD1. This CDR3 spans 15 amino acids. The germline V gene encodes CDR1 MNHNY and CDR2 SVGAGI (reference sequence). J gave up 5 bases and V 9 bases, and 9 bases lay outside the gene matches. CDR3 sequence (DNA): TGTGCCAGTGGGGGGGACAGGGGGTCCCACAATGAGCAGTTCTTC. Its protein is CASGGDRGSHNEQFF.

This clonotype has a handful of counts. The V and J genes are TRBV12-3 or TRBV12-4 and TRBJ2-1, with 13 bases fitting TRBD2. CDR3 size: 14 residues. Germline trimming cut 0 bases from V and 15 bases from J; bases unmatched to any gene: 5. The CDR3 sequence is CASSLALAGGPLFF. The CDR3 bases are TGTGCCAGCAGTTTAGCACTAGCGGGGGGGCCGCTGTTCTTC.

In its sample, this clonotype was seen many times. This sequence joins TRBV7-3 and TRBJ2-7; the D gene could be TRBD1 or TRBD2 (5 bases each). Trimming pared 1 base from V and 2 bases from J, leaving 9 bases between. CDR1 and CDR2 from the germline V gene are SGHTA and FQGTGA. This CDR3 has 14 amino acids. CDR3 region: CASSLSQGPYEQYF. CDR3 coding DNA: TGTGCCAGCAGCTTAAGTCAGGGACCCTACGAGCAGTACTTC.

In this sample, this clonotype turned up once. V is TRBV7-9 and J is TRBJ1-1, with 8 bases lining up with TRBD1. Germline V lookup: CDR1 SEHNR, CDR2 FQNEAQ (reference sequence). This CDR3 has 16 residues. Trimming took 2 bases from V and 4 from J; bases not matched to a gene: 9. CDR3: CASSLSQGASGTEAFF. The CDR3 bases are TGTGCCAGCAGCTTAAGTCAGGGGGCTTCGGGCACTGAAGCTTTCTTT.

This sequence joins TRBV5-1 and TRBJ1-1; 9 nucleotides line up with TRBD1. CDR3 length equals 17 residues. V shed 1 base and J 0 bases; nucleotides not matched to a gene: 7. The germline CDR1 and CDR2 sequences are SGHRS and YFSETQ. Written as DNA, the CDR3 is TGCGCCAGCAGCTTGCAGGGACAGGGTGTGATGAACACTGAAGCTTTCTTT. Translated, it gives CASSLQGQGVMNTEAFF.

CDR3 protein: CATSSRLAGAYEQYF. The CDR3 coding sequence is TGTGCCACCAGCAGCAGGCTAGCGGGGGCCTATGAGCAGTACTTC. The chain recombines TRBV15 with TRBJ2-5; TRBD2 matches at 10 bases. The V segment lost 3 bases and the J segment 11 bases; nucleotides outside the gene matches: 12. CDR3 length: 15 amino acids. Germline V CDR1 and CDR2: LNHNV, YYDKDF (reference sequence).